One sample yielded the 5 T cell receptor beta chains listed below, sequenced in a study of T cell repertoires in cytomegalovirus infection. MiXCR, applied by TCRdb to the reads, yields one record per CDR3 protein. The table has 130,000 or so distinct CDR3 sequences, about 6% seen once. Sequencing was carried out using PBMCs. The receptors were sampled from a human donor in good health (CMV status not recorded). Some clones in this sample may be carry-over from other donors' samples.

The table lists this clonotype with many counts. V and J are TRBV7-2 and TRBJ2-5, with D perhaps TRBD1 or TRBD2 (7 bases each). The V gene's germline CDR1 is SGHTA and CDR2 FQGNSA. V lost 2 bases to trimming and J lost 4 bases, with 23 bases between them. The CDR3 has 18 residues. The CDR3 protein is CASSLRGPGGGVRETQYF. CDR3 coding DNA: TGTGCCAGCAGCTTACGAGGCCCAGGGGGGGGTGTAAGAGAGACCCAGTACTTC.

The sample holds a few counts of this clonotype. This sequence joins TRBV29-1 and TRBJ2-3, with 12 bases that match TRBD2. With V trimmed by 6 bases and J by 3 bases, 10 bases remained unmatched. Germline CDR1 SQVTM, CDR2 ANQGSEA. The CDR3 contains 16 residues. The CDR3 loop is CSVLPSGGALTDTQYF. The CDR3 nucleotides are TGCAGCGTCCTCCCTAGCGGGGGGGCTTTGACAGATACGCAGTATTTT.

This clonotype was observed a few times. V and J are TRBV28 and TRBJ1-2, with D possibly matching TRBD1 (6 bases). From germline, CDR1 is MDHEN and CDR2 SYDVKM. The CDR3 totals 14 residues. V was pared by 3 bases and J by 3 bases, with 11 bases between. Here the CDR3 reads CASSLGGGDYGYTF. The CDR3 DNA follows: TGTGCCAGCAGTTTGGGAGGGGGGGACTATGGCTACACCTTC.

This clonotype was seen at least ten times. The chain carries TRBV7-2 and TRBJ2-3; 8 bases align to TRBD2. Germline V gives CDR1 SGHTA, CDR2 FQGNSA. The V segment lost 5 bases and the J segment 1 base; nucleotides outside the gene matches: 8. This CDR3 contains 16 residues. CDR3 nucleotides: TGTGCCAGCAGCCCGTACGGGGGGGTTGGCACAGATACGCAGTATTTT. Translation gives CASSPYGGVGTDTQYF.

Many counts were recorded for this clonotype. The chain uses TRBV12-3 or TRBV12-4 and TRBJ2-4, with TRBD1 matching over 9 bases. The CDR3 loop spans 15 amino acids. The V gene end was trimmed by 6 bases and the J gene end by 7 bases; junction bases not matched to a gene: 10. CDR3 region: CASSPGDRVMNIQYF. CDR3 bases: TGTGCCAGCAGCCCCGGGGACAGGGTAATGAACATTCAGTACTTC.